The present entry profiles one T cell receptor beta chain with its context. This clone has more than one count but fewer than ten. The specificity of this receptor is unknown. No clone much larger than this one lies a single base away; base qualities are absent. The cohort was made up of 500 to 850 healthy bone marrow donors. At the time of sampling, every cohort member was nominally healthy, though immune exposures that went unrecorded were likely present. The donor was CMV seronegative and belonged to the group of 350 to 400 seronegative cohort members. Every donor gave a peripheral blood sample, and the peripheral blood mononuclear cells from that sample were used for TCR beta sequencing. The Qiagen DNeasy Blood Extraction Kit was used to extract genomic DNA from the blood cell samples. This record comes from a study of cytomegalovirus exposure and HLA in healthy donors (dated by TCRdb to between 2016 and 2019). For the study in its entirety: An earlier analysis of some 600 of the donors reported approximately 260 Gb of sequence data and 90 million to 120 million unique TCR beta sequences obtained from approximately 180 million T cells. Approximately 300 gigabases of sequencing data and roughly 80 million unique TCR sequences made up an early release that covered 500 to 650 HLA-typed donors. The genetic ancestry cluster associated with self-reported Caucasian donors included 80% to 90% of the roughly 400 genotyped donors. The study aimed to test whether cataloging public T cell receptors could reveal signatures of past pathogen exposure. Using immunosequencing, the study profiled T cell repertoires from fewer than 700 subjects and related those repertoires to cytomegalovirus serostatus. Besides the first cohort of roughly 640 subjects, a separate validation cohort made up of some 110 different subjects was used. High-throughput TCR immunosequencing, statistical association of individual TCRs with disease status, and machine learning were combined to predict cytomegalovirus infection status. A later analysis re-examined previously published TCR beta repertoires from more than 550 donors and added high-resolution HLA genotyping to investigate patterns of TCR occurrence. The later analysis used no new phenotypic data to find candidate immune exposures, relying instead on TCR beta sequences and their occurrence across donors. In an earlier analysis of 587 of the donors, high-throughput TCR beta sequencing was used to judge whether each TCR beta V gene segment behaved as functional or pseudogenic. Donor age, sex, ethnicity and CMV serostatus were collected together with the repertoire data. A later genetic analysis used genome-wide SNP genotypes for about 65% of the roughly 700 donors, treating that subset as a discovery cohort. Every discovery cohort repertoire had been produced on one sequencing platform. HLA typing covered class I and class II loci at four-digit resolution. The number of typed donors differed by locus: roughly 620-640 for A, B, C, DRB1 and DQB1; 500 to 550 for DQA1; approximately 600 for DPA1; and 450 to 480 for DPB1. Because of strong linkage in the cohort, roughly 5 DR-DQ haplotypes were treated as single units for association and clustering. Among about 410 genotyped donors of the cohort, an average of around 220,000 unique TCR beta nucleotide sequences was sequenced per donor, of which about 19% were non-productive. Study-wide conclusions, independent of this receptor: The classifier was reported to diagnose cytomegalovirus status with high specificity and sensitivity in both the original and validation cohorts. Most TCR sequences were seen in very few donors, while some public TCRs were found in many individuals. In vitro tests confirmed that three of the cytomegalovirus-associated TCR beta chains recognize cytomegalovirus antigens. CMV serostatus was the only immune exposure information available for the cohort. It was suggested by the authors that the approach could potentially be generalized to other disease states and immunological phenotypes. Because counts were too low, under 20 rarely observed V segments, including chromosome 9 orphons, were left out of the earlier analysis of 587 of the donors. In a later analysis, about 16,000 TCR beta sequences were associated with specific HLA alleles at a false discovery rate of 0.05. Several of the top co-occurrence clusters appeared to be linked to parvovirus B19, influenza, CMV and Epstein-Barr virus, according to a later analysis. In an earlier analysis of 587 of the donors, most TCR beta V segments were observed in productive rearrangements about 87% or about 30% of the time, broadly matching IMGT annotations. A further reported finding was that TCR beta sequences accurately predicted the HLA-A and HLA-B alleles for most subjects in the first cohort. HLA typing was unavailable for some donors at each locus, so association tests used only the typed subset. Correlated functional status among segregating V segments might be attributable to linkage disequilibrium, but an unknown experimental factor could not be ruled out. According to a later genetic analysis, donors in an Asian-associated ancestry cluster had fewer N-insertions in productive TCRs than the roughly 700-donor mean. Presence/absence analyses assumed roughly uniform sequencing depth across donors, an assumption that may not hold. V-gene and J-gene trimming of TCR beta chains was associated with a missense DCLRE1C variant in a later genetic analysis, and the association was replicated in an independent cohort. When HLA alleles, especially DR and DQ, strongly co-occurred, TCR associations were difficult to assign to individual alleles. Only TCR beta chains were sequenced in this cohort, and the absence of alpha or paired-chain data limited detectable features. A later analysis found that most CMV-associated TCR beta chains appeared HLA-restricted, with HLA associations seemingly driven largely by CMV exposure. Because the 87-base-pair reads could not distinguish some IMGT-functional V segments, including TRBV6-2 and TRBV6-3, those segments were excluded. A cluster of highly shared sequence variants was judged likely to represent a technical artifact of the sequencing pipeline. In a later analysis, HLA-associated TCR beta chains showed more clonal expansion and lower generation probabilities than non-associated chains that were equally common. A later analysis found that TCR association rates varied across HLA loci, with DRB1 alleles showing the most associated TCRs and HLA-C alleles the fewest. The study gave a list of 150 to 200 TCR beta chains associated with cytomegalovirus.

CDR1 and CDR2, looked up from the germline V gene, are MDHEN and SYDVKM. Germline trimming: 6 bases from V, 4 bases from J; junction bases outside gene matches: 9. Including cysteine and phenylalanine, the CDR3 has 14 amino acids. Solely the CDR3 DNA is kept, with 42 bases framed from the first base. Receptor amplification or capture employed the immunoSEQ multiplex PCR assay. The multiplex PCR relied on a mix of 60 forward primers for TCR Vbeta segments and 13 reverse primers for TCR Jbeta segments. The CDR3 region of rearranged TCR beta genes was amplified from genomic DNA by a multiplex PCR assay. The amplified TCR beta libraries were sequenced on the Illumina HiSeq System as 87-base-pair reads. Regarding the original processing steps: A later analysis counted about 82 million unique TCR beta chains across the 700 or so repertoires, and some 11 million of these chains were shared by at least two donors. Raw reads were error-corrected and collapsed into unique sequences with a nearest-neighbor algorithm that merged closely related sequences to remove PCR and sequencing errors. V, D and J gene segments were assigned by aligning CDR3 sequences to IMGT reference sequences. For a sequence to be retained, a match of at least six nucleotides to both a V gene segment and a J gene segment was required. Rearrangements were called productive when the CDR3 lacked stop codons and stayed in frame with V and J; all others were non-productive. CDR3 was defined by IMGT convention, running from the second conserved V-encoded cysteine to the conserved J-encoded phenylalanine. Sequences without an unambiguous match to a single V gene segment were excluded from the earlier analysis of about 640 of the donors. An earlier analysis of approximately 590 of the donors called V segments functional above 56.7% productive rearrangements and segregating when the between-donor standard deviation exceeded 5%. To diagnose cytomegalovirus status from the catalog of TCR beta chain sequences, a statistical classification framework was built. In a later analysis, V and J genes were assigned by comparing TCR nucleotide sequences against IMGT/GENE-DB human TR gene sequences. In a later analysis, CDR3 sequences and most-parsimonious VDJ recombination scenarios were assigned using the TCRdist pipeline. A later analysis defined each TCR beta chain by its CDR3 amino acid sequence plus V-gene family, and excluded reads lacking a unique V-gene family. As a way to deal with suspected cross-contamination and a sequencing artifact, a later analysis dropped hundreds of nucleotide sequences that were highly shared and had low generation probability. In a later analysis, a clonal expansion index was calculated for each public chain from normalized within-repertoire ranks of inferred template counts. In a later analysis, generation probabilities were computed with a VDJ recombination model fitted to out-of-frame rearrangements, and the resulting probabilities were checked against IGoR. Hypergeometric tests were used in a later analysis to score TCR-TCR, TCR-HLA and TCR-CMV co-occurrence, with a repertoire-size bias correction applied to the TCR pairs. In a later analysis, false discovery rates were estimated by permuting HLA or CMV assignments 20 times. A later analysis grouped co-occurring TCRs with DBSCAN, adding TCRdist sequence similarity when clustering within HLA-allele-positive subsets. For co-occurrence clustering, repertoires with fewer than 30,000 or more than 120,000 public chains were excluded, along with four to six repertoires with anomalous nucleotide sharing. TCRdb provides this immuneACCESS table in a form limited to in-frame rearrangements. Some clones are lacking; in checked studies, under half of them reflect an unresolved V gene, and why the rest are absent is not known. Clone size and V and J calls were adopted from that table, with D and trimming inferred from the DNA. Within this sample are roughly 150,000 clones, with about 74% of them counted one time only. Approximately 3% of the sample belongs to the ten largest clones.

The chain is made from TRBV28 and TRBJ2-7; 7 bases in the junction line up with TRBD1. This sequence originates from a male donor in good health and CMV-seronegative. Sequenced material: PBMCs. The CDR3 loop reads CASRQPGTAYEQYF. The nucleotide sequence is TGTGCCAGCAGACAACCCGGGACAGCATACGAGCAGTACTTC.